Reported below is one T cell receptor (beta chain). Its antigen is unidentified. The entry originates in a study of T cells in Graves' hyperthyroidism and ophthalmopathy. Findings of the study overall: Among thyroid clonotypes expanded above 0.001, most also appeared in blood.

The investigators amplified TCR beta CDR3 regions from RNA transcripts. Primed by the HTBI set, a first-round RT-PCR was run on the TCR CDR3. TCRdb reprocessed the multiplex PCR reads via MiXCR and lists one record per CDR3 protein. Of about 640,000 distinct CDR3 sequences detected, about 20% appear once; the ten largest clones hold roughly a third. The sample taken for sequencing was blood. The clonotype was recovered from a man in his thirties or forties with Graves' ophthalmopathy.

The CDR3 sequence is CASSLTGESYGYTF. CDR3 in DNA: TGTGCCAGCAGTTTGACAGGAGAAAGCTATGGCTACACCTTC. The chain combines TRBV28 with TRBJ1-2, with D possibly TRBD1 on 6 matching bases. V gave up 3 bases and J gave up 4 bases, with 12 bases separating them. The CDR3 is 14 residues long. Germline V gene data show CDR1 as MDHEN and CDR2 as SYDVKM.